The entry that follows covers one T cell receptor (beta chain) sequence. Germline V lookup: CDR1 MNHEY, CDR2 SVGEGT. V was cut by 5 bases and J by 5 bases, with 10 bases left in between. The CDR3 runs 13 residues. The record originates from a study of blood T cell repertoires in COVID-19. The wider study: Samples taken during acute and convalescent COVID-19 were collected in the United States, Italy and Spain. The cDNA or gDNA used as material had been derived from T cells, B-cell-depleted T cells, or PBMCs.

Original methodology: Reference gene primers were amplified, and this amplification served to estimate nucleated cell counts. The repertoire was sequenced with immunoSEQ multiplex PCR; TCRdb's copy has only in-frame clones and lacks some. D and trimming were read from the DNA, whereas the V and J calls and clone size are those reported in that table. The sample has under 200,000 clones, more than 75% seen once. Material for sequencing was peripheral blood. The receptor comes from a woman of 80 years or more with acute or convalescent COVID-19. This chain links TRBV6-2 or TRBV6-3 with TRBJ1-5; D unclear. The CDR3 here is CASSPLRDQPQHF. CDR3 nucleotide sequence: TGTGCCAGCAGTCCCTTGAGGGATCAGCCCCAGCATTTT.